A single sample is the source of the 27 T cell receptor beta chains below, sequenced in a study of beta chain features in type 1 diabetes. Expressed TCRB transcripts got sequenced, as all isolated RNA was reverse transcribed. The method was immunoSEQ multiplex PCR; TCRdb's version includes in-frame clones alone and lacks a portion of them. The data contain 430,000 or so clones, roughly 11% of them seen just once; the ten biggest clones take up approximately 0.05%. The sequencing sample was made of naive CD4+ T cells from blood. The origin of the receptors is a woman between 18 and 29 years old in good health.

CDR3 sequence: CAADPSEEGLNTGELFF. CDR3 DNA sequence: TGTGCAGCAGATCCGAGCGAGGAGGGCCTTAACACCGGGGAGCTGTTTTTT. The J gene is TRBJ2-2, the V gene TRBV7-9; TRBD2 might be the D (6 bases). The CDR3 has 17 amino acids. Germline values: CDR1 SEHNR, CDR2 FQNEAQ (reference sequence).

The chain employs TRBV7-2 and TRBJ2-3; tentative D call: TRBD1 (5 bases). The CDR3 extends over 12 amino acids. The ends were cut back, 5 bases at V and 5 bases at J, with 8 bases in the middle. Germline values: CDR1 SGHTA, CDR2 FQGNSA. The CDR3 region is CASSQTGDTQYF. The CDR3 DNA reads as TGTGCCAGCAGCCAAACAGGAGATACGCAGTATTTT.

This clone occurred a few times. J is TRBJ2-6 and V is TRBV4-2, with unresolved D. Deletions cut 0 bases from V and 0 bases from J, with 12 bases between. The germline gives CDR1 LGHNA, CDR2 YNFKEQ. The CDR3 runs to 18 residues. As DNA, the CDR3 is TGTGCCAGCAGCCAAGACGGCAGGCCACGCTCTGGGGCCAACGTCCTGACTTTC. It codes for CASSQDGRPRSGANVLTF.

DNA for the CDR3: TGCAGCGTTTCCAACGGGATCCACAATGAGCAGTTCTTC. Translating it yields CSVSNGIHNEQFF. The chain has TRBV29-1 and TRBJ2-1; maybe TRBD2 (5 bases). Between the trimmed V and J ends, which lost 5 bases and 5 bases, there was a span of 13 bases. CDR3 length equals 13 residues. Germline V CDR1 and CDR2: SQVTM, ANQGSEA.

The V and J genes are TRBV21-1 and TRBJ2-7; the D call of TRBD2 is as the table states it, not checked on the DNA. TRBV21-1 is listed as a pseudogene. The CDR3 consists of 15 residues. CDR3 sequence (DNA): TGTGCCAGCAGCAAAAGTGAGGGTAGGGCTGACGAGCAGTACTTC. It is translated as CASSKSEGRADEQYF.

V gene TRBV2 combines with J gene TRBJ1-2; no definite D call. Germline V CDR1 and CDR2: SNHLY, FYNNEI. This CDR3 has 11 amino acids. V dropped 6 bases and J dropped 8 bases, with 10 bases sitting between them. The CDR3 DNA sequence: TGTGCCAGCAGAGCAATCGGAGGCTACACCTTC. Its protein product is CASRAIGGYTF.

This clone was recorded a few times. The chain uses TRBV19 and TRBJ2-7; perhaps D is TRBD1 or TRBD2 (5 bases each). The V and J ends lost 0 bases and 2 bases respectively, with 11 bases between them. The germline V gene has CDR1 LNHDA and CDR2 SQIVND (reference sequence). This CDR3 has 15 residues. CDR3: CASSIDRGSTYEQYF. The CDR3 DNA follows: TGTGCCAGTAGTATAGATCGGGGCAGTACCTACGAGCAGTACTTC.

This rearrangement joins TRBV7-9 to TRBJ1-2; D unclear. V lost 3 bases to trimming and J lost 3 bases, with 8 bases between them. Germline-derived CDR1 and CDR2 are SEHNR and FQNEAQ (reference sequence). The CDR3 is made up of 13 amino acids. CDR3 sequence: CASSLPEDYGYTF. In nucleotides, the CDR3 is TGTGCCAGCAGCTTGCCAGAAGACTATGGCTACACCTTC.

This clone showed up many times. This sequence joins TRBV14 and TRBJ2-5; D ambiguous. The CDR3 runs 14 residues. Germline-derived CDR1 and CDR2 are SGHDN and FVKESK. The V end was cut by 0 bases, the J end by 6 bases, with 11 bases between. DNA for the CDR3: TGTGCCAGCAGCCAAGATAGGCCCCCGAAGACCCAGTACTTC. Amino acid sequence: CASSQDRPPKTQYF.

The chain joins TRBV29-1 to TRBJ1-2; 9 bases are a match to TRBD1. Germline CDR1 SQVTM, CDR2 ANQGSEA. This CDR3 is 12 amino acids long. J gave up 8 bases and V 5 bases, and 6 bases lay outside the gene matches. As DNA, the CDR3 is TGCAGCGTTCGTGGGACAGGGTCAGGCTACACCTTC. As protein: CSVRGTGSGYTF.

There are a few counts of this clone. The chain combines TRBV7-2 with TRBJ2-3; the match to TRBD2 covers 9 bases. The CDR3 is 17 amino acids. Germline values: CDR1 SGHTA, CDR2 FQGNSA. J gave up 2 bases and V 4 bases, and 10 bases lay outside the gene matches. The CDR3 coding sequence is TGTGCCAGCAGCTCAAACCCGGCTAGCGGGACCACAGATACGCAGTATTTT. Translation: CASSSNPASGTTDTQYF.

The V call is TRBV5-4, the J call TRBJ2-2; D is uncertain. Germline V gene data show CDR1 as SGHNT and CDR2 as YYREEE (reference sequence). The CDR3 contains 15 residues. V lost 4 bases, J lost 3 bases, and 13 bases lay in between. CDR3 bases: TGTGCCAGCAGCCGAAGGTATGGGGACACCGGGGAGCTGTTTTTT. Protein product: CASSRRYGDTGELFF.

This clone was seen only a few times. This rearrangement joins TRBV29-1 to TRBJ1-2; 9 bases agree with TRBD1. The CDR3 contains 15 residues. After removal of 0 bases from V and 5 bases from J, the junction contained 7 bases not matched to a gene. The V gene's germline CDR1 is SQVTM and CDR2 ANQGSEA. The CDR3 reads CSVEDAGTGSYGYTF. Written as DNA, the CDR3 is TGCAGCGTTGAAGATGCCGGGACAGGGAGTTATGGCTACACCTTC.

This clone showed up just a few times. The V gene is TRBV29-1, the J gene TRBJ1-4, with D tentatively TRBD1 (6 bases). Trimming removed 6 bases at V and 3 bases at J, with 11 bases between. Germline assignment: CDR1 SQVTM and CDR2 ANQGSEA. The CDR3 runs 13 residues. In DNA form, the CDR3 reads TGCAGCGTCGGACAGTTATCTAATGAAAAACTGTTTTTT. Protein: CSVGQLSNEKLFF.

The chain combines TRBV11-2 with TRBJ2-3, with 10 nucleotides matching TRBD2. From germline, CDR1 is SGHAT and CDR2 FQNNGV. This CDR3 region has 15 residues. V trimming: 4 bases; J trimming: 1 base; junction bases outside the gene matches: 2. In DNA, the CDR3 is TGTGCCAGCAGCTACAGCGGGAGGGGCACAGATACGCAGTATTTT. This sequence encodes CASSYSGRGTDTQYF.

The CDR3: CSAVGADSPYGYTF. In DNA, the CDR3 is TGCAGCGCCGTGGGGGCAGACAGCCCCTATGGCTACACCTTC. This chain links TRBV29-1 with TRBJ1-2, with D possibly being TRBD1 (6 bases). The CDR3 covers 14 residues. Trimming cost V 7 bases and J 4 bases, with 19 bases left between them. CDR1 and CDR2 (germline): SQVTM, ANQGSEA.

This clone was observed once. CDR3 protein: CASSPSGYTGELFF. CDR3 sequence (DNA): TGTGCCAGCTCACCAAGCGGGTACACCGGGGAGCTGTTTTTT. The V and J genes are TRBV18 and TRBJ2-2; the D gene is possibly TRBD2 (6 bases). The CDR3 loop spans 14 amino acids. Germline V gives CDR1 KGHSH, CDR2 LQKENI. Deletions cut 2 bases from V and 3 bases from J, with 7 bases between.

The chain carries TRBV7-7 and TRBJ2-7; weak D call: TRBD2 (6 bases). The ends were cut back, 5 bases at V and 7 bases at J, with 15 bases in the middle. The germline V gene has CDR1 SSHAT and CDR2 FNYEAQ (reference sequence). This CDR3 is 13 amino acids long. In nucleotides, the CDR3 is TGTGCCAGCAGCGCACATGTGGGGGGAGAGCAGTACGTC. Its translation: CASSAHVGGEQYV.

This clone was counted a few times. The chain is built from TRBV11-2 and TRBJ2-1; 8 nucleotides align to TRBD2. Trimming cost V 3 bases and J 3 bases; bases outside gene matches: 4. The CDR3 is made up of 15 amino acids. Per the germline V gene, CDR1 is SGHAT and CDR2 is FQNNGV. The CDR3 loop reads CASSFLAGIYNEQFF. CDR3 nucleotides: TGTGCCAGCAGCTTCTTAGCGGGGATCTACAATGAGCAGTTCTTC.

A few counts support this clone. J is TRBJ1-1 and V is TRBV4-3; D call uncertain. Germline values: CDR1 LGHNA, CDR2 YSLEER. This CDR3 has 14 residues. Trimming stripped 0 bases from V and 2 bases from J, with 7 bases between. CDR3 region: CASSQDPSNTEAFF. The DNA of the CDR3 is TGCGCCAGCAGCCAAGACCCCTCCAACACTGAAGCTTTCTTT.

This clone was detected a few times. The chain recombines TRBV4-1 with TRBJ1-1; the D gene is possibly TRBD1 (6 bases). This CDR3 has 16 amino acids. V was pared by 1 base and J by 4 bases, with 16 bases between. Germline lookup yields CDR1 MGHRA and CDR2 YSYEKL. CDR3 nucleotides: TGCGCCAGCAGCCAAGCCCCGGCCAGGGGAGGCACTGAAGCTTTCTTT. Translation: CASSQAPARGGTEAFF.

V usage is TRBV7-3 and J usage is TRBJ2-3; possibly TRBD1 for D (6 bases). V gave up 5 bases and J gave up 2 bases, with 8 bases separating them. Per the germline V gene, CDR1 is SGHTA and CDR2 is FQGTGA. The CDR3 length is 13 residues. As DNA, the CDR3 is TGTGCCAGCAGCCGGACAGTCACAGATACGCAGTATTTT. As protein: CASSRTVTDTQYF.

This rearrangement joins TRBV6-4 to TRBJ2-3, with D tentatively TRBD1 or TRBD2 (5 bases each). The V end was cut by 5 bases, the J end by 2 bases, with 20 bases between. Germline V gene lookup returns CDR1 MRHNA and CDR2 SNTAGT. The CDR3 covers 17 residues. The CDR3 coding sequence is TGTGCCAGCAGTCCCATGGGGGAGCGGCCCGTCACAGATACGCAGTATTTT. Its protein product is CASSPMGERPVTDTQYF.

This clone was picked up a small number of times. The V gene is TRBV4-2, the J gene TRBJ2-4, with 7 bases that match TRBD2. CDR3 size: 17 residues. V dropped 0 bases and J dropped 7; count of bases not matched to a gene: 12. Per germline, CDR1 LGHNA and CDR2 YNFKEQ. The CDR3 loop reads CASSQDLRAGAGNIQYF. CDR3 DNA: TGTGCCAGCAGCCAAGACCTCCGGGCGGGAGCGGGCAACATTCAGTACTTC.

This clone has just a few counts. The chain employs TRBV13 and TRBJ1-1; TRBD1 might be the D (6 bases). Germline CDR1 reads PRHDT; CDR2 reads FYEKMQ (reference sequence). The V and J ends lost 5 bases and 0 bases respectively, with 22 bases between them. CDR3 length equals 18 residues. The CDR3 sequence: CASSALRKLTGLNTEAFF. The CDR3 region has the DNA TGTGCCAGCAGCGCCTTAAGGAAACTCACAGGGCTGAACACTGAAGCTTTCTTT.

This clone was seen more than once but under ten times. This sequence joins TRBV25-1 and TRBJ2-7; no reliable D call. Per the germline V gene, CDR1 is MGHDK and CDR2 is SYGVNS. Trimming removed 5 bases from V and 4 bases from J, with 18 bases in between. The CDR3 has 15 residues. CDR3 region: CASSPRSAQGYEQYV. CDR3 DNA: TGTGCCAGCAGTCCCCGGAGCGCGCAAGGTTACGAGCAGTACGTC.

This clone has only a few counts. Other DNA variants within this sample encode the same CDR3. The genes are TRBV5-6 and TRBJ2-5; D call uncertain. Germline V gene data show CDR1 as SGHDT and CDR2 as YYEEEE. Deletions cut 1 base from V and 5 bases from J, with 3 bases between. The CDR3 is 11 amino acids. As DNA, the CDR3 is TGTGCCAGCAGCTTGCTGGAGACCCAGTACTTC. It yields the protein CASSLLETQYF. Variable domain in full (rest from reference TRBV5-6 and TRBJ2-5): DAGVTQSPTHLIKTRGQQVTLRCSPKSGHDTVSWYQQALGQGPQFIFQYYEEEERQRGNFPDRFSGHQFPNYSSELNVNALLLGDSALYLCASSLLETQYFGPGTRLLVL.